The 20 T cell receptor beta chains listed next were all sequenced from one sample in a study of blood T cell repertoires in COVID-19. Generated by immunoSEQ multiplex PCR, the TCRdb table keeps only in-frame clones and is missing some. The sample includes fewer than 200,000 clones, approximately 83% of them seen just once. Specimen: peripheral blood. The receptors were gathered from a human donor in a cohort sampled during active COVID-19.

The chain combines TRBV19 with TRBJ1-5; the D is unclear. CDR1 and CDR2 from the germline V gene are LNHDA and SQIVND (reference sequence). The CDR3 has 15 amino acids. The V end lost 3 bases, the J end lost 2 bases, and 11 bases lay between the germline ends. CDR3 loop: CASSIPGVGNQPQHF. The CDR3 DNA reads as TGTGCCAGTAGTATTCCCGGGGTTGGCAATCAGCCCCAGCATTTT.

The gene calls are TRBV6-6 and TRBJ2-5; 7 bases agree with TRBD1. The length of the CDR3 is 16 residues. V was clipped by 6 bases and J by 2 bases; unmatched bases: 12. CDR1 MNHNY and CDR2 SVGAGI come from the germline V gene (reference sequence). Here the CDR3 DNA reads TGTGCCAGCAGCCGAAGCCATGGGACAGAACAAGAGACCCAGTACTTC. This gives the protein CASSRSHGTEQETQYF.

V and J are TRBV29-1 and TRBJ2-7; possible D gene TRBD2, 5 bases. Between the trimmed V and J ends, which lost 6 bases and 4 bases, there was a span of 22 bases. The CDR3 sequence is 15 residues long. From germline, CDR1 is SQVTM and CDR2 ANQGSEA. CDR3: CSVHSRENTRYEQYF. In nucleotides, the CDR3 is TGCAGCGTACACAGTAGGGAGAACACGCGGTACGAGCAGTACTTC.

The V and J genes are TRBV7-2 and TRBJ2-2; D call uncertain. The germline V gene has CDR1 SGHTA and CDR2 FQGNSA. CDR3 length: 14 residues. Trimming shortened V by 5 bases and J by 2 bases, and 9 bases separated the two germline ends. In DNA, the CDR3 is TGTGCCAGCAGCCCCGGTCTAAACACCGGGGAGCTGTTTTTT. As protein: CASSPGLNTGELFF.

The chain recombines TRBV11-2 with TRBJ2-5; D is ambiguous. Germline CDR1 is SGHAT and CDR2 is FQNNGV. This CDR3 contains 15 residues. The V end lost 4 bases, the J end lost 5 bases, and 17 bases lay between the germline ends. The CDR3 region is CASSSSDPAEETQYF. DNA of the CDR3: TGTGCCAGCAGCTCATCAGACCCGGCGGAGGAGACCCAGTACTTC.

The chain combines TRBV14 with TRBJ2-3; D is undetermined. CDR3 length: 13 residues. V lost 1 base, J lost 13 bases, and 15 bases lay in between. Germline CDR1 reads SGHDN; CDR2 reads FVKESK. The CDR3: CASSQGLLYREYF. The CDR3 nucleotides are TGTGCCAGCAGCCAAGGTCTTCTCTATAGAGAGTATTTT.

The chain combines TRBV3-1 (or the pseudogene TRBV3-2) with TRBJ1-3, with TRBD1 identical over 7 bases. V lost 3 bases to trimming and J lost 1 base; unmatched junction nucleotides: 6. Germline CDR1 reads LGHDT; CDR2 reads YNNKEL (reference sequence). The CDR3 loop spans 16 amino acids. The CDR3 here is CASSHTTGVSGNTIYF. The CDR3, as DNA: TGTGCCAGCAGCCATACAACAGGGGTATCTGGAAACACCATATATTTT.

This CDR3 reads CASSLRWTGEGEEQYF. Here the CDR3 DNA reads TGTGCCAGCAGCCTAAGATGGACAGGGGAAGGTGAAGAGCAGTACTTC. The chain recombines TRBV7-2 with TRBJ2-7; TRBD1 matches 9 bases. The V gene end was trimmed by 5 bases and the J gene end by 7 bases; junction bases not matched to a gene: 15. The CDR3 spans 16 residues. Germline CDR1 and CDR2: SGHTA and FQGNSA.

This sequence joins TRBV7-3 and TRBJ2-3, with 11 bases identical to TRBD2. This CDR3 is 16 amino acids long. Germline assignment: CDR1 SGHTA and CDR2 FQGTGA. With 5 bases clipped from V and 3 bases from J, the junction kept 7 bases outside the gene matches. The CDR3 DNA sequence: TGTGCCAGCAGCACGGGACTAGCGGCAGGGACAGATACGCAGTATTTT. It is translated as CASSTGLAAGTDTQYF.

The gene calls are TRBV18 and TRBJ1-5; possible D gene TRBD1, 5 bases. Germline lookup yields CDR1 KGHSH and CDR2 LQKENI. V was shortened by 2 bases and J by 5 bases, with 10 bases between the two germline ends. This CDR3 spans 14 amino acids. DNA of the CDR3: TGTGCCAGCTCACCAGGGGCTAAGGATCAGCCCCAGCATTTT. This gives the protein CASSPGAKDQPQHF.

The chain joins TRBV10-1 to TRBJ2-1; 8 bases agree with TRBD2. This CDR3 comprises 14 residues. V gave up 3 bases and J gave up 4 bases; unmatched junction bases: 2. Germline V gene data show CDR1 as WNHNN and CDR2 as SYGVQD (reference sequence). CDR3 in amino acids: CASSDGGAYNEQFF. In nucleotides, the CDR3 is TGCGCCAGCAGTGACGGGGGGGCATACAATGAGCAGTTCTTC.

The rearrangement links TRBV24-1 to TRBJ2-5, with TRBD2 matching 8 bases. V lost 4 bases, J lost 5 bases, and 2 bases stayed unmatched. Germline CDR1 KGHDR, CDR2 SFDVKD. CDR3 length: 13 amino acids. The CDR3 protein is CATSEAGEETQYF. CDR3 sequence (DNA): TGTGCCACCAGTGAAGCGGGGGAGGAGACCCAGTACTTC.

The chain links TRBV6-5 to TRBJ2-7; TRBD1 is a possible D gene (6 bases). V lost 7 bases and J lost 2, with 15 bases in between. Germline V gene data show CDR1 as MNHEY and CDR2 as SVGAGI. The CDR3 sequence is 14 residues long. DNA for the CDR3: TGTGCCAGCACCAACTCGGACAGCACCTACGAGCAGTACTTC. Amino acids: CASTNSDSTYEQYF.

J is TRBJ1-5 and V is TRBV12-3 or TRBV12-4; D perhaps matches TRBD1 (5 bases). There are 13 residues in the CDR3. V lost 8 bases, J lost 4 bases, and 12 bases lay in between. The CDR3 nucleotides read TGTGCCAGCGGGGGGGGAGTGAATCAGCCCCAGCATTTT. This sequence encodes CASGGGVNQPQHF.

The chain links TRBV4-1 to TRBJ1-5; the D gene is possibly TRBD1 (5 bases). Per the germline V gene, CDR1 is MGHRA and CDR2 is YSYEKL. V dropped 4 bases and J dropped 5 bases, with 12 bases sitting between them. The CDR3 extends over 14 amino acids. For the CDR3, the DNA is TGCGCCAGCAGCCCCCGGGACTCGTATCAGCCCCAGCATTTT. It translates to CASSPRDSYQPQHF.

The V gene is TRBV5-6, the J gene TRBJ2-7, with 12 bases that match TRBD1. The germline gives CDR1 SGHDT, CDR2 YYEEEE. This CDR3 comprises 14 residues. Trimming at V came to 3 bases and at J to 6 bases, leaving 4 bases not matched to a gene. This CDR3 reads CASSWGTGGAEQYF. CDR3 sequence (DNA): TGTGCCAGCAGCTGGGGGACAGGGGGCGCCGAGCAGTACTTC.

The genes are TRBV5-1 and TRBJ2-3; D call uncertain. This CDR3 region has 15 residues. Germline V lookup: CDR1 SGHRS, CDR2 YFSETQ. The V and J ends lost 3 bases and 3 bases respectively, with 14 bases between them. The CDR3 here is CASSSPGLPTDTQYF. Here the CDR3 DNA reads TGCGCCAGCAGCTCCCCGGGTCTTCCAACAGATACGCAGTATTTT.

Here the CDR3 reads CASSIGRYEQYF. The CDR3 region has the DNA TGTGCCAGTAGTATTGGGCGTTACGAGCAGTACTTC. This chain joins TRBV19 and TRBJ2-7; no reliable D call. The germline V and J ends were trimmed by 3 bases and 4 bases, with 7 bases remaining between them. Germline CDR1 LNHDA, CDR2 SQIVND (reference sequence). This CDR3 is built from 12 residues.

This clone was picked up one time. The J gene is TRBJ2-7, the V gene TRBV9; 10 bases are shared with TRBD2. The J segment lost 6 bases and the V segment lost 0 bases, leaving 15 bases of the junction unmatched. There are 18 residues in the CDR3. Germline CDR1 reads SGDLS; CDR2 reads YYNGEE. The CDR3 DNA is TGTGCCAGCAGCGTAGGGGCTAGCGGGAGTGGGGCACGGGGCGAGCAGTACTTC. Its protein is CASSVGASGSGARGEQYF.

V and J are TRBV27 and TRBJ2-7; 15 nucleotides align to TRBD2. The CDR3 sequence is 18 residues long. V dropped 1 base and J dropped 6; count of bases not matched to a gene: 10. Germline V gene lookup returns CDR1 MNHEY and CDR2 SMNVEV (reference sequence). CDR3 region: CASSLWTSGRARHREQYF. For the CDR3, the DNA is TGTGCCAGCAGTTTATGGACTAGCGGGAGGGCCCGGCATCGCGAGCAGTACTTC.